The clone carrying this TCR delta chain is categorized as large. The sample has other DNA sequences that encode this CDR3 too. TCRdb re-processed the RT-PCR reads via CATT. Of around 2,000 delta-chain clones listed, 0.9% to 1.4% are singletons. The data were taken from a study of gamma-delta T cells after stem cell transplantation. This sequence originates from a human donor. It is not recorded whose cells these are; they may come from a transplant donor. The specimen was gamma-delta T cells.

This chain's CDR3 is CACDTWGIRDKLIF. For the CDR3, the DNA is TGTGCCTGTGACACTTGGGGGATACGGGATAAACTCATCTTT. This chain links TRDV2 with TRDJ1; TRDD3 matches 11 bases. This CDR3 spans 14 amino acids. Unmatched junction bases numbered 2, after V lost 1 base and J lost 5 bases. Germline lookup yields CDR1 GEAIGNYY and CDR2 EKD.